Below, 32 T cell receptor beta chains from the same sample are listed, as sequenced in a study of blood T cell repertoires in COVID-19 (dated by TCRdb to the early 2020s). Receptors were amplified or captured by the immunoSEQ multiplex PCR assay. The source is immuneACCESS, and TCRdb retained only in-frame sequences with V and J called. Part of the clones is not carried over; for the studies checked, unresolved V genes explain less than half of this, and the remainder is unexplained. This sample is represented by some 45,000 clones; around nine tenths of them were singletons. The top ten constitute approximately 2.6% of the sample. The sequencing sample was made of peripheral blood. These receptors came from a human donor in a cohort sampled during active COVID-19.

This clone was counted only a few times. V is TRBV19 and J is TRBJ2-7; TRBD2 matches 8 bases. There are 15 residues in the CDR3. Losses at the gene ends were 6 bases for V and 5 bases for J; bases not matched to a gene: 12. Germline V gives CDR1 LNHDA, CDR2 SQIVND (reference sequence). CDR3 protein: CASSPNVAGYNEQYF. The CDR3 DNA reads TGTGCCAGTAGCCCTAACGTAGCGGGATATAACGAGCAGTACTTC.

This clone was seen only once. V and J are TRBV4-2 and TRBJ2-3, with a possible D match to TRBD2 (6 bases). CDR1 is LGHNA and CDR2 is YNFKEQ in the germline V gene. CDR3 length: 13 residues. Deletions cut 1 base from V and 4 bases from J, with 6 bases between. CDR3 in amino acids: CASSQGLADTQYF. The CDR3 nucleotides are TGTGCCAGCAGCCAAGGACTAGCAGATACGCAGTATTTT.

The rearrangement uses TRBV28 and TRBJ2-3; 7 nucleotides match TRBD2. Germline CDR1 is MDHEN and CDR2 is SYDVKM. Trimming at V came to 2 bases and at J to 2 bases, leaving 1 base not matched to a gene. The CDR3 contains 14 residues. The CDR3 nucleotides are TGTGCCAGCAGTTTAGGGACTACCACAGATACGCAGTATTTT. It yields the protein CASSLGTTTDTQYF. Filled out from reference TRBV28 and TRBJ2-3, the complete variable domain reads DVKVTQSSRYLVKRTGEKVFLECVQDMDHENMFWYRQDPGLGLRLIYFSYDVKMKEKGDIPEGYSVSREKKERFSLILESASTNQTSMYLCASSLGTTTDTQYFGPGTRLTVL.

V and J are TRBV9 and TRBJ1-2; maybe TRBD1 (5 bases). The CDR3 is 18 residues long. The ends were cut back, 6 bases at V and 0 bases at J, with 24 bases in the middle. CDR1 is SGDLS and CDR2 is YYNGEE in the germline V gene. The CDR3 sequence: CASTLLAGLGIANYGYTF. The CDR3 region has the DNA TGTGCCAGCACGCTACTCGCGGGGCTGGGGATAGCTAACTATGGCTACACCTTC.

The V gene is TRBV24-1, the J gene TRBJ1-2; D gene unclear. The V gene's germline CDR1 is KGHDR and CDR2 SFDVKD. The V end was cut by 5 bases, the J end by 3 bases, with 9 bases between. The CDR3 is 13 amino acids. The CDR3 here is CATSGGEDYGYTF. CDR3 nucleotide sequence: TGTGCCACCAGTGGTGGAGAAGACTATGGCTACACCTTC.

This chain links TRBV19 with TRBJ1-1; 7 bases fit TRBD1. Germline lookup yields CDR1 LNHDA and CDR2 SQIVND (reference sequence). The CDR3 totals 14 residues. V lost 4 bases and J lost 4; bases outside the gene matches: 6. Written as DNA, the CDR3 is TGTGCCAGTAGTAAAACAGGGGCGGGCACTGAAGCTTTCTTT. Protein: CASSKTGAGTEAFF. Based on the CDR3 plus reference TRBV19 and TRBJ1-1, the full variable domain is DGGITQSPKYLFRKEGQNVTLSCEQNLNHDAMYWYRQDPGQGLRLIYYSQIVNDFQKGDIAEGYSVSREKKESFPLTVTSAQKNPTAFYLCASSKTGAGTEAFFGQGTRLTVV.

The chain joins TRBV5-6 to TRBJ1-1; tentative D call: TRBD1 (5 bases). Trimming shortened V by 3 bases and J by 4 bases, and 16 bases separated the two germline ends. The CDR3 loop spans 15 amino acids. CDR1 is SGHDT and CDR2 is YYEEEE in the germline V gene. The CDR3 DNA is TGTGCCAGCAGCTCCTGGGGAGGGACGGTCACTGAAGCTTTCTTT. As protein: CASSSWGGTVTEAFF.

This rearrangement joins TRBV4-1 to TRBJ1-1, with 9 positions matching TRBD1. The CDR3 has 17 amino acids. Per germline, CDR1 MGHRA and CDR2 YSYEKL. V shed 5 bases and J 7 bases; nucleotides not matched to a gene: 17. CDR3 protein: CASSARLITGGEDEAFF. CDR3 nucleotides: TGCGCCAGCAGCGCCCGCCTTATAACAGGGGGCGAGGATGAAGCTTTCTTT.

This clone was seen only a few times. V gene TRBV6-1 combines with J gene TRBJ2-2; D is possibly TRBD1 (6 bases). CDR1 and CDR2 from the germline V gene are MNHNS and SASEGT. Trimming pared 2 bases from V and 6 bases from J, leaving 10 bases between. This CDR3 comprises 14 residues. The CDR3 sequence: CASSEPGHPGELFF. In DNA form, the CDR3 reads TGTGCCAGCAGTGAACCGGGACATCCCGGGGAGCTGTTTTTT.

V gene TRBV7-9 combines with J gene TRBJ2-2; the match to TRBD1 covers 7 bases. Germline V gene sequence: CDR1 SEHNR, CDR2 FQNEAQ (reference sequence). The V gene end was trimmed by 11 bases and the J gene end by 2 bases; junction bases not matched to a gene: 11. The CDR3 covers 15 residues. The CDR3 DNA is TGTGCCGTAACACCGGGACAGATAAACACCGGGGAGCTGTTTTTT. Translating it yields CAVTPGQINTGELFF.

This clone was counted once. The chain joins TRBV5-1 to TRBJ1-1; no firm D call. The length of the CDR3 is 14 residues. The germline gives CDR1 SGHRS, CDR2 YFSETQ. Trimming stripped 0 bases from V and 4 bases from J, with 10 bases between. CDR3 bases: TGCGCCAGCAGCTTGGATAGGGCGGGCACTGAAGCTTTCTTT. It is translated as CASSLDRAGTEAFF.

V is TRBV6-1 and J is TRBJ1-1, with 8 positions matching TRBD1. Germline values: CDR1 MNHNS, CDR2 SASEGT. CDR3 length: 15 amino acids. V lost 7 bases and J lost 0; bases outside the gene matches: 7. CDR3 amino acids: CASNGQGVMNTEAFF. In nucleotides, the CDR3 is TGTGCCAGCAATGGACAGGGAGTAATGAACACTGAAGCTTTCTTT.

This clone was recorded once. Other nucleotide sequences from this sample produce the same CDR3. V gene TRBV30 combines with J gene TRBJ1-2, with D tentatively TRBD1 (6 bases). V lost 3 bases and J lost 8, with 10 bases in between. This CDR3 is built from 11 residues. CDR1 is GTSNPN and CDR2 is SVGIG in the germline V gene (reference sequence). The CDR3 reads CAWSAGVGYTF. The CDR3 nucleotides are TGTGCCTGGAGCGCAGGGGTGGGCTACACCTTC.

This clone was detected only a few times. V usage is TRBV7-9 and J usage is TRBJ1-5; 7 nucleotides match TRBD1. Germline CDR1 is SEHNR and CDR2 is FQNEAQ (reference sequence). J was trimmed by 4 bases and V by 1 base; bases with no gene match: 10. There are 17 residues in the CDR3. This CDR3 is CASSLGGGARGNQPQHF. In nucleotides, the CDR3 is TGTGCCAGCAGCTTAGGAGGGGGCGCCCGGGGGAATCAGCCCCAGCATTTT.

V is TRBV9 and J is TRBJ1-2; a possible D gene is TRBD1 (6 bases). The germline CDR1 and CDR2 sequences are SGDLS and YYNGEE. CDR3 length: 14 amino acids. Trimming left V 4 bases short and J 7 bases short, with 17 bases between. CDR3 nucleotide sequence: TGTGCCAGCAGCAAGACAGGTCCCTCTTTTGGCTACACCTTC. Translating it yields CASSKTGPSFGYTF.

The V gene is TRBV15, the J gene TRBJ1-1; D ambiguous. The CDR3 consists of 10 residues. The V end was cut by 11 bases, the J end by 3 bases, with 7 bases between. Germline V gives CDR1 LNHNV, CDR2 YYDKDF (reference sequence). The CDR3 sequence: CAPEDTEAFF. CDR3 sequence (DNA): TGTGCCCCCGAGGACACTGAAGCTTTCTTT.

The chain recombines TRBV19 with TRBJ2-7; TRBD2 aligns across 7 bases. J was trimmed by 2 bases and V by 6 bases; bases with no gene match: 4. CDR1 and CDR2 (germline): LNHDA, SQIVND (reference sequence). CDR3 length: 13 amino acids. The CDR3 reads CASRLRGAYEQYF. The DNA of the CDR3 is TGTGCCAGTAGACTTCGGGGGGCCTACGAGCAGTACTTC.

Here the CDR3 reads CAWTRGGALNYEQYF. CDR3 sequence (DNA): TGTGCCTGGACTCGCGGAGGGGCTCTCAACTACGAGCAGTACTTC. The genes are TRBV30 and TRBJ2-7; D is possibly TRBD2 (6 bases). Germline lookup yields CDR1 GTSNPN and CDR2 SVGIG (reference sequence). V was shortened by 4 bases and J by 3 bases, with 19 bases between the two germline ends. The CDR3 totals 15 residues. The whole variable domain, filled in from reference TRBV30 and TRBJ2-7, reads SQTIHQWPATLVQPVGSPLSLECTVEGTSNPNLYWYRQAAGRGLQLLFYSVGIGQISSEVPQNLSASRPQDRQFILSSKKLLLSDSGFYLCAWTRGGALNYEQYFGPGTRLTVT.

By share, this clone counts as medium-sized (0.01 to 0.1%). The chain recombines TRBV19 with TRBJ1-5, with D perhaps TRBD1 (6 bases). Trimming left V 4 bases short and J 2 bases short, with 12 bases between. Germline CDR1 is LNHDA and CDR2 is SQIVND (reference sequence). The CDR3 sequence is 15 residues long. The CDR3 spells CASSTQGRGNQPQHF. In DNA form, the CDR3 reads TGTGCCAGTAGTACACAGGGCAGGGGCAATCAGCCCCAGCATTTT. Complete variable domain (other parts from reference TRBV19 and TRBJ1-5): DGGITQSPKYLFRKEGQNVTLSCEQNLNHDAMYWYRQDPGQGLRLIYYSQIVNDFQKGDIAEGYSVSREKKESFPLTVTSAQKNPTAFYLCASSTQGRGNQPQHFGDGTRLSIL.

The V and J genes are TRBV30 and TRBJ1-6, with D possibly TRBD1 on 5 matching bases. Germline V gene data show CDR1 as GTSNPN and CDR2 as SVGIG (reference sequence). V lost 0 bases, J lost 10 bases, and 10 bases lay in between. The CDR3 extends over 13 amino acids. CDR3 nucleotide sequence: TGTGCCTGGAGTGTACAAAGGGGATCACCCCTCCACTTT. It yields the protein CAWSVQRGSPLHF.

V and J are TRBV6-1 and TRBJ2-7; D possibly corresponds to TRBD2 (5 bases). CDR3 size: 16 residues. The V end was cut by 0 bases, the J end by 1 base, with 13 bases between. The germline gives CDR1 MNHNS, CDR2 SASEGT. The CDR3 sequence is CASSEAVNSVSYEQYF. The CDR3 DNA reads as TGTGCCAGCAGTGAAGCGGTCAATAGCGTATCCTACGAGCAGTACTTC.

The rearrangement links TRBV5-1 to TRBJ1-6; TRBD1 might be the D (5 bases). Trimming shortened V by 4 bases and J by 7 bases, and 12 bases separated the two germline ends. The CDR3 is 14 residues long. The germline V gene encodes CDR1 SGHRS and CDR2 YFSETQ. The chain's CDR3 is CASSQGVINSPLHF. For the CDR3, the DNA is TGCGCCAGCAGCCAAGGGGTTATAAATTCACCCCTCCACTTT.

V usage is TRBV15 and J usage is TRBJ1-2; D is undetermined. The germline V gene encodes CDR1 LNHNV and CDR2 YYDKDF (reference sequence). The CDR3 has 16 amino acids. The ends were cut back, 2 bases at V and 8 bases at J, with 21 bases in the middle. This CDR3 is CATSRPPDFLREGYTF. In DNA, the CDR3 is TGTGCCACCAGCAGACCCCCCGACTTCCTCCGCGAGGGCTACACCTTC. Full variable domain (missing parts from reference TRBV15 and TRBJ1-2): DAMVIQNPRYQVTQFGKPVTLSCSQTLNHNVMYWYQQKSSQAPKLLFHYYDKDFNNEADTPDNFQSRRPNTSFCFLDIRSPGLGDTAMYLCATSRPPDFLREGYTFGSGTRLTVV.

The chain couples TRBV5-8 to TRBJ1-1, with a weak D call TRBD1 (6 bases). V was clipped by 0 bases and J by 11 bases, with 17 bases between them. Germline CDR1 SGHTS, CDR2 YDEGEE. The CDR3 consists of 14 residues. The CDR3 DNA reads TGTGCCAGCAGCTTGGTAGGGCGGGGGCTGGCGGCTTTCTTT. Its protein is CASSLVGRGLAAFF.

V and J are TRBV25-1 and TRBJ2-7; possibly TRBD1 for D (5 bases). The CDR3 sequence is 11 residues long. Trimming removed 5 bases from V and 3 bases from J, with 5 bases in between. Germline V gene lookup returns CDR1 MGHDK and CDR2 SYGVNS. The CDR3 DNA reads TGTGCCAGCAGTACAGGCTACGAGCAGTACTTC. Translating gives CASSTGYEQYF.

This chain connects TRBV4-1 to TRBJ1-2; 8 positions match TRBD1. The junction had 13 bases not matched to a gene; V was cut back by 3 bases and J by 1 base. The CDR3 consists of 18 residues. Germline CDR1 MGHRA, CDR2 YSYEKL. The chain's CDR3 is CASSHDRGKRDLNYGYTF. The CDR3 nucleotides read TGCGCCAGCAGCCACGACAGGGGTAAGCGGGATCTTAACTATGGCTACACCTTC.

The V call is TRBV29-1, the J call TRBJ1-4; the D gene is possibly TRBD1 (6 bases). Germline assignment: CDR1 SQVTM and CDR2 ANQGSEA. Trimming removed 6 bases from V and 7 bases from J, with 15 bases in between. This CDR3 contains 13 residues. The CDR3 sequence: CSVSGQGSEKLFF. As DNA, the CDR3 is TGCAGCGTCTCCGGGCAGGGGAGTGAAAAACTGTTTTTT.

CDR3 residues: CASSLRRLLLSGNTIYF. CDR3 coding DNA: TGTGCCAGCAGCTTGCGTCGACTGCTCCTCTCTGGAAACACCATATATTTT. The V and J genes are TRBV7-3 and TRBJ1-3; D is undetermined. Germline V CDR1 and CDR2: SGHTA, FQGTGA. The CDR3 has 17 amino acids. The V end was cut by 3 bases, the J end by 0 bases, with 15 bases between. The full variable domain, rest sourced from reference TRBV7-3 and TRBJ1-3, is GAGVSQTPSNKVTEKGKYVELRCDPISGHTALYWYRQSLGQGPEFLIYFQGTGAADDSGLPNDRFFAVRPEGSVSTLKIQRTERGDSAVYLCASSLRRLLLSGNTIYFGEGSWLTVV.

The genes are TRBV11-2 and TRBJ2-7, with TRBD2 matching 11 bases. Per germline, CDR1 SGHAT and CDR2 FQNNGV. Germline trimming cut 5 bases from V and 6 bases from J; bases unmatched to any gene: 9. The CDR3 extends over 15 amino acids. This CDR3 is CASSPRAGLAGEQYF. The CDR3 nucleotides read TGTGCCAGCAGCCCCCGCGCCGGACTAGCGGGCGAGCAGTACTTC.

This chain links TRBV30 with TRBJ1-5; 7 nucleotides agree with TRBD1. With 0 bases clipped from V and 3 bases from J, the junction kept 5 bases outside the gene matches. Germline lookup yields CDR1 GTSNPN and CDR2 SVGIG (reference sequence). There are 15 residues in the CDR3. CDR3 coding DNA: TGTGCCTGGAGTGTACAGGGGACCTACAATCAGCCCCAGCATTTT. The encoded protein is CAWSVQGTYNQPQHF.

The chain couples TRBV7-3 to TRBJ2-5, with 8 bases identical to TRBD2. The germline V gene encodes CDR1 SGHTA and CDR2 FQGTGA. The CDR3 totals 16 residues. The ends lost 3 bases at V and 0 bases at J; junction bases unmatched: 6. CDR3 DNA: TGTGCCAGCAGCTTCTATGAACTAGCGGACCAAGAGACCCAGTACTTC. Translated, it gives CASSFYELADQETQYF.

The chain links TRBV6-5 to TRBJ1-5; D may be TRBD1 (5 bases). There are 13 residues in the CDR3. Germline V CDR1 and CDR2: MNHEY, SVGAGI. The germline V and J ends were trimmed by 5 bases and 7 bases, with 12 bases remaining between them. CDR3 DNA: TGTGCCAGCAGTCCCACTCAGGGCCAGCCCCAGCATTTT. It yields the protein CASSPTQGQPQHF.